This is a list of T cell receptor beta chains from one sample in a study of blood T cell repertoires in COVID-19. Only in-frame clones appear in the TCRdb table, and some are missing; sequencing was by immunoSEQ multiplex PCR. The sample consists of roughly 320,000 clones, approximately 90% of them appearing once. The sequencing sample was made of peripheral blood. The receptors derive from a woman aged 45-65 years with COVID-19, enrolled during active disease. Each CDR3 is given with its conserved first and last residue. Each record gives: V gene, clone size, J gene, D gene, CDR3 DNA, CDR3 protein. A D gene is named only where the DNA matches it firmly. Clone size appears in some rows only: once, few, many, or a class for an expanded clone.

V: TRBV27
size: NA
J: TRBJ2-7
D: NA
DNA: TGTGCCAGCAGTTTATCCACAGGGACCTTCTACGAGCAGTACTTC
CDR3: CASSLSTGTFYEQYF

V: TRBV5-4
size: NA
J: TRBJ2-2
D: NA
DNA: TGTGCCAGCAGCTTATCGGGAGCAATAACCGGGGAGCTGTTTTTT
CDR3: CASSLSGAITGELFF

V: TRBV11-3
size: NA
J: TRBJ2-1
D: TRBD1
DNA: TGTGCCAGCAGCTCCCGGGACAGGCACGCCAATGAGCAGTTCTTC
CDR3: CASSSRDRHANEQFF

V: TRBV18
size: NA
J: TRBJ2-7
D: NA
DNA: TGTGCCAGCTCACCACCGGAGGTCTCCAGATACGAGCAGTACTTC
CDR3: CASSPPEVSRYEQYF

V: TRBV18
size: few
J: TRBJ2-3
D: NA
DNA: TGTGCCAGCTCACCAATTGAAACAGCAGGAGATACGCAGTATTTT
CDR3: CASSPIETAGDTQYF

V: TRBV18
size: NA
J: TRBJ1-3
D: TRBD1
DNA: TGTGCCAGCTCACAATACGACAGGGGGCCTGGAAACACCATATATTTT
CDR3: CASSQYDRGPGNTIYF

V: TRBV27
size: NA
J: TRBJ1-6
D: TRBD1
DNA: TGTGCCAGCAGTCGACAGGGGGCCGATTCACCCCTCCACTTT
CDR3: CASSRQGADSPLHF

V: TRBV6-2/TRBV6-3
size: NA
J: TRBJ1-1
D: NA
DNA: TGTGCCAGCAGTTCCGGACTCTCAAGGATTGGGAACACTGAAGCTTTCTTT
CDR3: CASSSGLSRIGNTEAFF

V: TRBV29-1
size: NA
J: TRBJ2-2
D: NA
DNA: TGCAGCGCATGGAGGAAGTTGGACTCCTCATGGACCGGGGAGCTGTTTTTT
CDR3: CSAWRKLDSSWTGELFF

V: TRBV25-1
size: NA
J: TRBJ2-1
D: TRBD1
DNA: TGTGCCAGCAGTGGGCGACAGGGCGCGTTCTTC
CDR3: CASSGRQGAFF

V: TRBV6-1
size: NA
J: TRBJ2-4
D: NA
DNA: TGTGCCAGCAGTGAAAATGAGCCGCCTCGGGGGAATCAGTACTTC
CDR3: CASSENEPPRGNQYF

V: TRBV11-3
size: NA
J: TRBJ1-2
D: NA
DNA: TGTGCCAGCAGCTACACAGGAGAAAGCATCTATGGCTACACCTTC
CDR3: CASSYTGESIYGYTF

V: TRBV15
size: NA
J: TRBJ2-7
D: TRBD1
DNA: TGTGCCACCAGCAGCCGGGACAGGGGACTTTACGAGCAGTACTTC
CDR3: CATSSRDRGLYEQYF

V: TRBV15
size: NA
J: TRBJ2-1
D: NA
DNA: TGTGCCACCAGCAGTTGGAGTGAGCAGTTCTTC
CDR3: CATSSWSEQFF

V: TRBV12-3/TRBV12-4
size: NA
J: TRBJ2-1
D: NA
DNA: TGTGCCAGCAGTTTAGTTAGCCCCCGCTTCTTC
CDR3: CASSLVSPRFF

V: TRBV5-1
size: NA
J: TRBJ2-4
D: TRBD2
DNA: TGCGCCAGCAGTGGGGGGACTAGCGGGAGTGCGGACATTCAGTACTTC
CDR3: CASSGGTSGSADIQYF

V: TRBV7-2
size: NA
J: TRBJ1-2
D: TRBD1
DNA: TGTGCCAGCAGCCCCCCCGGGACAGCCTATGGCTACACCTTC
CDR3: CASSPPGTAYGYTF

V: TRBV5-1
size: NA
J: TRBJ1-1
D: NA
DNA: TGCGCCAGCAGCTTCGCAGGGGTGGGTTCCAACACTGAAGCTTTCTTT
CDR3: CASSFAGVGSNTEAFF

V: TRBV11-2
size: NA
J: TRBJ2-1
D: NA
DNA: TGTGCCAGCAGCTTAGATAGAGGTTCGAACTCCTACAATGAGCAGTTCTTC
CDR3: CASSLDRGSNSYNEQFF

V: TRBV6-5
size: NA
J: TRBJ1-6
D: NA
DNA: TGTGCCAGTGCGACAGCCACTTTTTATAATTCACCCCTCCACTTT
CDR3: CASATATFYNSPLHF

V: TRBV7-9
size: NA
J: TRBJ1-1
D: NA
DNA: TGTGCCAGCAGCTTAGGGACAGCAAGAGAAGCTTTCTTT
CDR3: CASSLGTAREAFF